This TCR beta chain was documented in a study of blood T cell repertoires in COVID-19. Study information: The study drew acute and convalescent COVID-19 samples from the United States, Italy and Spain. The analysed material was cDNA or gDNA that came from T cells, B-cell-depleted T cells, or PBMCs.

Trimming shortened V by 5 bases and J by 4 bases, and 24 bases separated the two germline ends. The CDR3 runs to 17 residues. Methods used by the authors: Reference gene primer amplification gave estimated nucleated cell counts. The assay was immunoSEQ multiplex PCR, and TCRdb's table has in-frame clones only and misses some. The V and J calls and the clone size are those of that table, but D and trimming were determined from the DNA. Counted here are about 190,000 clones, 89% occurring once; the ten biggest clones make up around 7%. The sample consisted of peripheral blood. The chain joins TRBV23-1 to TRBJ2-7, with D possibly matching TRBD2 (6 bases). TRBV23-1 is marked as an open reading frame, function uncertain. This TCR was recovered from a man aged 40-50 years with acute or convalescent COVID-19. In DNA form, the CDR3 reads TGCGCCAGCAGTGTAACCCCGGGACTGAGAATCGGATACGAGCAGTACTTC. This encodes CASSVTPGLRIGYEQYF.